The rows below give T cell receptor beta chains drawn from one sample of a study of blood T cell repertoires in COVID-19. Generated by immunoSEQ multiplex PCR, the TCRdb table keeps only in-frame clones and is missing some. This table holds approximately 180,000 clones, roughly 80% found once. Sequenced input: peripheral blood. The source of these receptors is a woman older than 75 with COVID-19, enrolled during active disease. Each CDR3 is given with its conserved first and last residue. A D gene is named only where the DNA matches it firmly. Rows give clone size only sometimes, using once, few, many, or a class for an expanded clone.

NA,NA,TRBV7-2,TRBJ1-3,CASSLGVSGNTIYF,TGTGCCAGCAGCTTAGGCGTCTCTGGAAACACCATATATTTT
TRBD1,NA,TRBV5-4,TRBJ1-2,CASSQGGDRGHLYGYTF,TGTGCCAGCAGCCAGGGGGGGGACAGGGGACACCTCTATGGCTACACCTTC
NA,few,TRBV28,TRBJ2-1,CASSLLRGLNEQFF,TGTGCCAGCAGTTTATTGCGGGGGCTCAATGAGCAGTTCTTC
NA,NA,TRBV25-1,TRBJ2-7,CASRKTGSYEQYF,TGTGCCAGCAGGAAGACAGGCTCCTACGAGCAGTACTTC
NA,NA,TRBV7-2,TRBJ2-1,CASRFTLTSYNEQFF,TGTGCCAGCAGGTTCACTTTAACCTCCTACAATGAGCAGTTCTTC
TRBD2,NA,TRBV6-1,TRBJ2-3,CASSQDRLAGTDTQYF,TGTGCCAGCAGTCAAGACAGACTAGCGGGAACAGATACGCAGTATTTT
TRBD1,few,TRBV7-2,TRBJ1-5,CASSLEGTGFQPQHF,TGTGCCAGCAGCTTAGAAGGGACAGGGTTTCAGCCCCAGCATTTT
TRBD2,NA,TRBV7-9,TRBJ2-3,CASSLGGLAGTDTQYF,TGTGCCAGCAGCTTAGGTGGACTAGCGGGCACAGATACGCAGTATTTT
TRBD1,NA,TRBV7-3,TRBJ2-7,CASSPTLTGGLDEQYF,TGTGCCAGCAGCCCCACATTGACAGGGGGCTTGGACGAGCAGTACTTC
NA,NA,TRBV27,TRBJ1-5,CASSSAGKGQPQHF,TGTGCCAGCAGTTCGGCAGGGAAAGGTCAGCCCCAGCATTTT
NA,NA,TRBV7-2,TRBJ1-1,CASSIRHSNTEAFF,TGTGCCAGCAGCATTCGACACAGTAACACTGAAGCTTTCTTT
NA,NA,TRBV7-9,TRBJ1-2,CASSLITAPGYTF,TGTGCCAGCAGCCTAATAACTGCTCCTGGCTACACCTTC
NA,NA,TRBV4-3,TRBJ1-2,CASSSDSTGIHGYTF,TGCGCCAGCAGCTCTGACTCCACAGGGATCCATGGCTACACCTTC
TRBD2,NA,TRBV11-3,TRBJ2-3,CASSLGLAGVPDTQYF,TGTGCCAGCAGCTTAGGACTAGCGGGAGTTCCAGATACGCAGTATTTT
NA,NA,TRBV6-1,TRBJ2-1,CASSEPNNEQFF,TGTGCCAGCAGTGAACCTAACAATGAGCAGTTCTTC
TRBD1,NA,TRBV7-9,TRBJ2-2,CASSLSQGAKAGELFF,TGTGCCAGCAGCTTATCGCAGGGGGCTAAGGCCGGGGAGCTGTTTTTT
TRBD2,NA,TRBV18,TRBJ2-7,CASSPLPSGTYEQYF,TGTGCCAGCTCACCGTTGCCTAGCGGCACTTACGAGCAGTACTTC
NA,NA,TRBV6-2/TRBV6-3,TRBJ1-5,CASTPSPGTQDEQPQHF,TGTGCCAGCACCCCATCCCCCGGGACACAGGATGAACAGCCCCAGCATTTT
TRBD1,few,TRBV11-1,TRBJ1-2,CASSRRGRTYGYTF,TGTGCCAGCAGCCGCAGGGGGCGCACTTATGGCTACACCTTC
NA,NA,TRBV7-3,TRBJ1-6,CASSFTPFSSPLHF,TGTGCCAGCAGCTTTACGCCTTTTAGTTCACCCCTCCACTTT
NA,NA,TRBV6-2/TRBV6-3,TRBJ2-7,CASSYQTVYEQYF,TGTGCCAGCAGTTACCAGACAGTTTACGAGCAGTACTTC
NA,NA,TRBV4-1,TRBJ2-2,CASSQVAAGNTGELFF,TGCGCCAGCAGCCAAGTGGCCGCGGGAAACACCGGGGAGCTGTTTTTT